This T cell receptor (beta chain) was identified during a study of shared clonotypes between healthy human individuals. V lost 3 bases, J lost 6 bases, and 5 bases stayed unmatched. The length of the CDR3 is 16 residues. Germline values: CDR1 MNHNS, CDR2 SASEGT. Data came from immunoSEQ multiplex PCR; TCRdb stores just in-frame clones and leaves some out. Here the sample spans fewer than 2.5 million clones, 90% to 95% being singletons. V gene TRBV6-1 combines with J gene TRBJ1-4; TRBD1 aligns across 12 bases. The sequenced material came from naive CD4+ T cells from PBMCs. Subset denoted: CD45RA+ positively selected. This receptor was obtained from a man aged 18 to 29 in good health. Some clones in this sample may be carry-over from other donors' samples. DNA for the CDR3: TGTGCCAGCAGTGACCCGGGACAGGGGGCTGATGAAAAACTGTTTTTT. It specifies CASSDPGQGADEKLFF.